One sample yielded the 7 T cell receptor beta chains listed below, sequenced in a study of tumor-infiltrating lymphocytes in localized non-small cell lung cancer. TCRdb's copy holds only in-frame clones and misses some; the assay was immunoSEQ multiplex PCR. In the table there are about 6,000 clones, approximately 82% of which are singletons. The source material was lung tumor tissue. The receptors originated from a human donor with non-small cell lung cancer.

V is TRBV11-3 and J is TRBJ1-5; weak D call: TRBD1 (6 bases). Trimming cost V 1 base and J 0 bases, with 7 bases left between them. From germline, CDR1 is SGHNT and CDR2 YENEEA. The CDR3 sequence is 15 residues long. The CDR3 region has the DNA TGTGCCAGCAGCTTAGGGACAGATAGCAATCAGCCCCAGCATTTT. Translated: CASSLGTDSNQPQHF.

With respect to this clone: One end of the junction is discordant with germline, which a read error may explain. This sample also contains other DNA sequences that code for the same CDR3. The chain employs TRBV5-1 and TRBJ1-4; TRBD1 is a possible D gene (5 bases). CDR3 length: 12 residues. Germline CDR1 SGHRS, CDR2 YFSETQ. The CDR3 bases are TGCGCCAGCAGCTTGGCGGGGGAAAAACTGTTTTTC. Translating gives CASSLAGEKLFF.

This clone ranks as medium-sized. V gene TRBV28 combines with J gene TRBJ2-2; 7 positions agree with TRBD2. CDR3 length equals 14 residues. Germline values: CDR1 MDHEN, CDR2 SYDVKM. V was clipped by 10 bases and J by 6 bases; unmatched bases: 11. CDR3: CATVITSAAGELFF. CDR3 sequence (DNA): TGTGCCACCGTGATAACTAGCGCGGCCGGGGAGCTGTTTTTT.

V gene TRBV7-6 combines with J gene TRBJ1-2; no clear D gene. The V and J ends lost 5 bases and 1 base respectively, with 8 bases between them. CDR3 length: 13 residues. Germline CDR1 is SGHVS and CDR2 is FNYEAQ. The CDR3 is CASSVLDNYGYTF. The CDR3 DNA follows: TGTGCCAGCAGCGTATTAGATAACTATGGCTACACCTTC. Variable domain in full (rest from reference TRBV7-6 and TRBJ1-2): GAGVSQSPRYKVTKRGQDVALRCDPISGHVSLYWYRQALGQGPEFLTYFNYEAQQDKSGLPNDRFSAERPEGSISTLTIQRTEQRDSAMYRCASSVLDNYGYTFGSGTRLTVV.

This clone was found a few times. V is TRBV30 and J is TRBJ1-1; TRBD1 matches at 9 bases. Germline V gene data show CDR1 as GTSNPN and CDR2 as SVGIG (reference sequence). The junction had 6 bases not matched to a gene; V was cut back by 0 bases and J by 4 bases. The CDR3 runs 15 residues. CDR3 bases: TGTGCCTGGAGTGTACTGGGACAGGGTTTCACTGAAGCTTTCTTT. This encodes CAWSVLGQGFTEAFF.

This clone has just a few counts. This chain joins TRBV9 and TRBJ1-2; possibly TRBD1 for D (6 bases). The CDR3 contains 15 residues. V was trimmed by 4 bases and J by 4 bases, leaving 17 bases between them. Germline lookup yields CDR1 SGDLS and CDR2 YYNGEE. The CDR3 DNA sequence: TGTGCCAGCAGCCCCGGGGGGGGGCCCAGCTATGGCTACACCTTC. Translating it yields CASSPGGGPSYGYTF.

The V and J genes are TRBV11-2 and TRBJ2-3; 8 nucleotides line up with TRBD1. The CDR3 has 16 residues. Per the germline V gene, CDR1 is SGHAT and CDR2 is FQNNGV. After removal of 5 bases from V and 3 bases from J, the junction contained 10 bases not matched to a gene. CDR3 nucleotides: TGTGCCAGCAGCACCAGGACAGGGAAGGGGACAGATACGCAGTATTTT. Its protein product is CASSTRTGKGTDTQYF.